This is a list of T cell receptor beta chains from one sample in a study of blood T cell repertoires in COVID-19. Libraries were prepared by immunoSEQ multiplex PCR; TCRdb keeps only in-frame clonotypes and omits some of them. Seen here are about 150,000 clones, around 84% observed once, and the top ten hold about 8.9%. Source material: peripheral blood. These receptors were obtained from a woman aged 45-65 years with acute or convalescent COVID-19. Each CDR3 is given with its conserved first and last residue. The D gene is left open where the match is weak. Only part of the rows carry a size: once, few, many, or a class if the clone is expanded.

d_call	cdr3_length	v_call	j_call	clone_size	cdr3_aa	cdr3_nt
NA	15	TRBV5-1	TRBJ2-5	NA	CASSFNFDFQETQYF	TGCGCCAGCAGCTTTAATTTCGACTTCCAAGAGACCCAGTACTTC
TRBD1	13	TRBV7-9	TRBJ2-7	NA	CASSPDRLYEQYF	TGTGCCAGCAGCCCGGACAGGTTGTACGAGCAGTACTTC
TRBD1	14	TRBV4-2	TRBJ1-2	NA	CASNIPDRGGGYTF	TGTGCCAGCAATATCCCGGACAGGGGTGGTGGCTACACCTTC
TRBD2	14	TRBV3-1/TRBV3-2	TRBJ2-7	NA	CASSQLAGKNEQYF	TGTGCCAGCAGCCAACTAGCGGGTAAGAACGAGCAGTACTTC
NA	13	TRBV3-1/TRBV3-2	TRBJ2-5	NA	CASSQGREETQYF	TGTGCCAGCAGCCAGGGGCGTGAGGAGACCCAGTACTTC
TRBD2	18	TRBV9	TRBJ2-5	NA	CASSVGTSGRAYGETQYF	TGTGCCAGCAGCGTAGGAACTAGCGGGAGGGCCTATGGGGAGACCCAGTACTTC
TRBD2	16	TRBV6-2/TRBV6-3	TRBJ2-1	few	CASSSNLAGRDGEQFF	TGTGCCAGCAGTTCCAACCTAGCGGGAAGGGACGGGGAGCAGTTCTTC
NA	14	TRBV10-1	TRBJ2-1	NA	CASSESGASNEQFF	TGCGCCAGCAGTGAGTCAGGTGCTAGCAATGAGCAGTTCTTC
NA	14	TRBV19	TRBJ2-3	NA	CASTLRASTDTQYF	TGTGCCAGTACCCTGAGGGCGAGCACAGATACGCAGTATTTT
TRBD2	16	TRBV5-1	TRBJ2-4	NA	CASSLLSGGPVNIQYF	TGCGCCAGCAGCCTCTTGAGCGGGGGCCCCGTAAACATTCAGTACTTC
NA	13	TRBV2	TRBJ2-2	once	CASSEAWTGELFF	TGTGCCAGCAGTGAGGCATGGACCGGGGAGCTGTTTTTT
TRBD1	15	TRBV15	TRBJ2-7	NA	CATSRDLGQGYEQYF	TGTGCCACCAGCAGAGATCTGGGACAGGGTTACGAGCAGTACTTC
NA	13	TRBV7-2	TRBJ2-5	NA	CASSLVTQETQYF	TGTGCCAGCAGCTTAGTCACACAAGAGACCCAGTACTTC
TRBD1	15	TRBV7-8	TRBJ1-3	NA	CASSNQGVVGNTIYF	TGTGCCAGCAGCAACCAGGGGGTGGTTGGAAACACCATATATTTT
TRBD1	14	TRBV5-1	TRBJ1-1	NA	CASSDNRGPTEAFF	TGCGCCAGCAGCGACAACAGGGGGCCCACTGAAGCTTTCTTT
NA	13	TRBV4-3	TRBJ2-2	NA	CASSQRWAGELFF	TGCGCCAGCAGCCAGCGGTGGGCCGGGGAGCTGTTTTTT
TRBD2	13	TRBV5-1	TRBJ2-5	NA	CASSSASGETQYF	TGCGCCAGCAGCTCTGCTAGCGGAGAGACCCAGTACTTC
NA	13	TRBV3-1/TRBV3-2	TRBJ2-1	few	CASSLGRGNEQFF	TGTGCCAGCAGCCTCGGCAGGGGAAATGAGCAGTTCTTC
TRBD1	13	TRBV29-1	TRBJ1-1	once	CSAIGQGNTEAFF	TGCAGCGCAATTGGACAGGGGAACACTGAAGCTTTCTTT
NA	15	TRBV5-5	TRBJ2-1	NA	CASSPGQLLDNEQFF	TGTGCCAGCAGCCCAGGACAGCTCTTGGACAATGAGCAGTTCTTC
NA	16	TRBV19	TRBJ2-1	NA	CASSPKADSSYNEQFF	TGTGCCAGTAGTCCAAAGGCGGATAGCTCCTACAATGAGCAGTTCTTC
NA	14	TRBV5-4	TRBJ1-2	NA	CASSPGGENYGYTF	TGTGCCAGCAGCCCTGGGGGGGAAAACTATGGCTACACCTTC
TRBD1	14	TRBV28	TRBJ1-2	NA	CASSPHTTGYGYTF	TGTGCCAGCAGTCCACACACGACAGGGTATGGCTACACCTTC
TRBD2	16	TRBV3-1/TRBV3-2	TRBJ2-3	NA	CASSQSSRGGERTQYF	TGTGCCAGCAGCCAATCCTCGCGGGGGGGGGAGCGTACGCAGTATTTT
TRBD1	14	TRBV10-3	TRBJ2-1	NA	CAISEGTGYNEQFF	TGTGCCATCAGTGAGGGGACAGGGTACAATGAGCAGTTCTTC
TRBD1	15	TRBV28	TRBJ1-5	NA	CASSPPGQGVQPQHF	TGTGCCAGCAGCCCACCGGGACAGGGTGTTCAGCCCCAGCATTTT
TRBD1	12	TRBV5-1	TRBJ2-7	NA	CASSSGQGEQYF	TGCGCCAGCAGCTCCGGACAGGGCGAGCAGTACTTC
TRBD2	14	TRBV19	TRBJ2-7	NA	CASSIGTSGYEQYF	TGTGCCAGTAGTATCGGGACTAGCGGTTACGAGCAGTACTTC
NA	12	TRBV7-9	TRBJ1-5	NA	CASSLGLAAQHF	TGTGCCAGCAGCTTAGGACTCGCCGCCCAGCATTTT
TRBD1	13	TRBV2	TRBJ1-2	NA	CASMLQGNYGYTF	TGTGCCAGCATGTTACAGGGGAACTATGGCTACACCTTC
NA	15	TRBV4-3	TRBJ2-1	NA	CASSQDRVTYNEQFF	TGCGCCAGCAGCCAAGATCGGGTAACCTACAATGAGCAGTTCTTC
TRBD2	15	TRBV29-1	TRBJ2-3	once	CSVRGLADDTDTQYF	TGCAGCGTTCGGGGACTAGCGGATGACACAGATACGCAGTATTTT
TRBD1	14	TRBV3-1/TRBV3-2	TRBJ2-7	NA	CASRPGGQVNEQYF	TGTGCCAGCAGACCAGGGGGACAGGTCAACGAGCAGTACTTC
NA	15	TRBV15	TRBJ2-7	NA	CATSRDPGGNYEQYF	TGTGCCACCAGCAGAGACCCAGGGGGGAATTACGAGCAGTACTTC
TRBD2	13	TRBV2	TRBJ2-3	NA	CAKRGGSTDTQYF	TGTGCCAAGCGGGGGGGAAGCACAGATACGCAGTATTTT
TRBD1	15	TRBV11-2	TRBJ1-2	few	CASSLLTGEGYGYTF	TGTGCCAGCAGCTTGCTGACAGGGGAAGGCTATGGCTACACCTTC
NA	14	TRBV7-2	TRBJ1-2	NA	CASSGGPGNYGYTF	TGTGCCAGCAGCGGAGGTCCGGGAAACTATGGCTACACCTTC
TRBD2	17	TRBV4-3	TRBJ2-3	NA	CASSQDRGTSGSDTQYF	TGCGCCAGCAGCCAAGATCGGGGGACTAGCGGGAGTGATACGCAGTATTTT
NA	16	TRBV5-8	TRBJ1-5	NA	CASSLPGEASNQPQHF	TGTGCCAGCAGCCTACCTGGTGAGGCCAGCAATCAGCCCCAGCATTTT
TRBD2	15	TRBV6-5	TRBJ2-7	NA	CASSWKRGDSYEQYF	TGTGCCAGCAGTTGGAAGCGGGGGGACTCCTACGAGCAGTACTTC
NA	14	TRBV5-8	TRBJ1-1	NA	CASSFSLLNTEAFF	TGTGCCAGCAGTTTTTCTCTCCTGAACACTGAAGCTTTCTTT
NA	13	TRBV30	TRBJ1-2	NA	CAWSRGRGYGYTF	TGTGCCTGGAGTAGAGGACGGGGTTATGGCTACACCTTC
NA	16	TRBV6-6	TRBJ1-5	NA	CASSRRTVYSNQPQHF	TGTGCCAGCAGCCGAAGGACAGTATATAGCAATCAGCCCCAGCATTTT
TRBD1	14	TRBV5-5	TRBJ1-4	NA	CASTVQGAVEKLFF	TGTGCCAGCACCGTACAGGGGGCGGTTGAAAAACTGTTTTTT
TRBD1	15	TRBV19	TRBJ2-1	NA	CASSPRPDRGNEQFF	TGTGCCAGTAGTCCCCGGCCCGACAGGGGGAATGAGCAGTTCTTC
NA	15	TRBV4-2	TRBJ1-6	NA	CASSPGAGNNSPLHF	TGTGCCAGCAGCCCAGGGGCAGGAAATAATTCACCCCTCCACTTT
TRBD2	14	TRBV7-3	TRBJ2-1	NA	CASSYSGVYNEQFF	TGTGCCAGCAGCTATAGCGGGGTCTACAATGAGCAGTTCTTC
NA	15	TRBV5-1	TRBJ2-3	once	CASSLAITESDTQYF	TGCGCCAGCAGCTTGGCCATTACTGAATCAGATACGCAGTATTTT
TRBD1	13	TRBV4-1	TRBJ2-7	NA	CASRTGGCDEQYF	TGCGCCAGCAGGACAGGGGGCTGCGACGAGCAGTACTTC
TRBD2	16	TRBV6-2/TRBV6-3	TRBJ2-4	NA	CASSYEGLAVRDIQYF	TGTGCCAGCAGTTACGAGGGACTAGCGGTGAGGGACATTCAGTACTTC
TRBD2	18	TRBV27	TRBJ2-1	NA	CASSPGTSGRIRRNEQFF	TGTGCCAGCAGTCCGGGGACTAGCGGGAGGATACGTCGTAATGAGCAGTTCTTC
NA	15	TRBV10-3	TRBJ2-5	once	CAIRGGLISMETQYF	TGTGCCATCAGGGGGGGGCTCATATCTATGGAGACCCAGTACTTC
NA	19	TRBV21-1	TRBJ2-3	NA	CASSNECFFIDPSTDTQYF	TGTGCCAGCAGCAACGAGTGTTTTTTCATAGATCCTAGCACAGATACGCAGTATTTT
NA	13	TRBV9	TRBJ2-3	NA	CASSVEDLGAQYF	TGTGCCAGCAGCGTAGAAGATTTGGGAGCGCAGTATTTT
NA	13	TRBV6-5	TRBJ2-2	NA	CASRTQGYGELFF	TGTGCCAGCAGGACACAGGGTTACGGGGAGCTGTTTTTT